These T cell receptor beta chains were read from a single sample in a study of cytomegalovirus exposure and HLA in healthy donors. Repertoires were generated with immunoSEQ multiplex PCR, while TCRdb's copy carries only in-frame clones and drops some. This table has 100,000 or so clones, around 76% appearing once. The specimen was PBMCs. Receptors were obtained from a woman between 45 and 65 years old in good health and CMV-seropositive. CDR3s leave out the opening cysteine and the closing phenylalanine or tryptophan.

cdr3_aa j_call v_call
ASSLGGSGQPQH TRBJ1-5 TRBV7-6
ASSFGPDDKTYEQY TRBJ2-7 TRBV7-9
AWRTSGVFYEQY TRBJ2-7 TRBV30
ASSQDRAGVSYNEQF TRBJ2-1 TRBV14
ASSQDRPDRPNAEAF TRBJ1-1 TRBV4-2
ASSQDHVLFGGYGYT TRBJ1-2 TRBV14
ASRSPGVTGELF TRBJ2-2 TRBV6-1
ASSQGAKEKLF TRBJ1-4 TRBV4-1
ASSPRQGAYEQY TRBJ2-7 TRBV5-1
ASSLSSQANNEQF TRBJ2-1 TRBV5-4
ASSLGQGDRDTQY TRBJ2-3 TRBV9
ASSSQGSQDTQY TRBJ2-3 TRBV5-1
SSSLDFSYEQY - TRBV7-9
ASSQTPLAGKGDTQY TRBJ2-3 TRBV2
ASSVGGTSTYEQY - TRBV9
ASSPTTGINTGELF TRBJ2-2 TRBV11-1
ASSRTGQGSNTGELF TRBJ2-2 TRBV7-9
AISLWAPLRSNQPQH TRBJ1-5 TRBV10-3
ASGQANTIY TRBJ1-3 TRBV2
ASSEGGAQH TRBJ1-5 TRBV2
ATSRVPGGDVTQY TRBJ2-5 TRBV15
ASSLVQGVYNEQF TRBJ2-1 TRBV7-9
SVYRGRGTEAF TRBJ1-1 TRBV29-1
ASTQGSLSYEQY - TRBV6-1
ASSSNRGVSVGYEQY TRBJ2-7 TRBV27
ASTLTGGLSPLH TRBJ1-6 TRBV2